The 13 T cell receptor beta chains reported below all come from one sample, sequenced in a study of cytomegalovirus exposure and HLA in healthy donors. It was with 60 Vbeta and 13 Jbeta primers that the PCR ran. Assay used: immunoSEQ multiplex PCR; TCRdb lists only in-frame clones, some missing. The sample carries about 130,000 clones, roughly four fifths recorded once. The material sequenced was PBMCs. These receptors originate from a woman aged 45-59 years in good health and CMV-seronegative.

The chain recombines TRBV18 with TRBJ2-1, with a possible D match to TRBD1 (6 bases). V lost 1 base, J lost 7 bases, and 14 bases lay in between. CDR3 size: 15 residues. CDR1 is KGHSH, CDR2 LQKENI, per germline. The CDR3 protein is CASSPRSGADNEQFF. CDR3 DNA sequence: TGTGCCAGCTCACCACGTTCAGGGGCGGATAATGAGCAGTTCTTC.

Of note for this clone: The same CDR3 also results from other DNA sequences found in this sample. This chain uses TRBV19 with TRBJ1-5, with 7 nucleotides matching TRBD1. The CDR3 length is 14 residues. The junction had 7 bases not matched to a gene; V was cut back by 7 bases and J by 4 bases. Germline CDR1 reads LNHDA; CDR2 reads SQIVND (reference sequence). CDR3 sequence (DNA): TGTGCCAGTACTACGACAGGGTCAAATCAGCCCCAGCATTTT. Its protein product is CASTTTGSNQPQHF.

CDR3 region: CSVGLAGGEQYF. The CDR3 DNA sequence: TGCAGCGTTGGCCTAGCGGGAGGCGAGCAGTACTTC. The V and J genes are TRBV29-1 and TRBJ2-7; TRBD2 matches at 11 bases. V gave up 4 bases and J gave up 6 bases; unmatched junction bases: 2. The germline V gene encodes CDR1 SQVTM and CDR2 ANQGSEA. This CDR3 spans 12 amino acids.

This clone was observed once. The V gene is TRBV11-2, the J gene TRBJ1-5; tentative D call: TRBD1 (6 bases). The CDR3 has 19 amino acids. Germline CDR1 SGHAT, CDR2 FQNNGV. The germline V and J ends were trimmed by 1 base and 0 bases, with 19 bases remaining between them. CDR3 region: CASSLGGPDRYYSNQPQHF. CDR3 DNA: TGTGCCAGCAGCTTAGGGGGCCCGGACAGATATTATAGCAATCAGCCCCAGCATTTT.

The genes are TRBV25-1 and TRBJ2-2; 8 bases agree with TRBD2. Germline loops: CDR1 MGHDK, CDR2 SYGVNS. V gave up 1 base and J gave up 4 bases; unmatched junction bases: 5. CDR3 length: 16 residues. CDR3 coding DNA: TGTGCCAGCAGTGAATCCGGGAGGGCCGGCACCGGGGAGCTGTTTTTT. This translates into CASSESGRAGTGELFF.

V and J are TRBV11-1 and TRBJ1-1, with D tentatively TRBD1 (5 bases). The ends were cut back, 10 bases at V and 4 bases at J, with 13 bases in the middle. The CDR3 totals 12 residues. The germline V gene encodes CDR1 SGHAT and CDR2 FQDESV (reference sequence). CDR3 residues: CATEGFGTEAFF. Written as DNA, the CDR3 is TGTGCCACGGAGGGGTTCGGCACTGAAGCTTTCTTT.

A single count supports this clone. This chain connects TRBV7-2 to TRBJ1-2; 7 bases fit TRBD1. CDR3 length equals 13 residues. Germline-derived CDR1 and CDR2 are SGHTA and FQGNSA. J lost 8 bases, V lost 5 bases, and 8 bases had no gene match. CDR3 nucleotide sequence: TGTGCCAGCAGCCCGCCCACAGGGGTAGGCTACACCTTC. Its translation is CASSPPTGVGYTF.

V is TRBV7-2 and J is TRBJ2-1; D gene uncertain. Germline loops: CDR1 SGHTA, CDR2 FQGNSA. The CDR3 length is 13 residues. V was clipped by 5 bases and J by 7 bases, with 12 bases between them. The CDR3 region is CASSPQVVNEQFF. DNA for the CDR3: TGTGCCAGCAGCCCTCAGGTTGTAAATGAGCAGTTCTTC.

The V and J genes are TRBV7-2 and TRBJ2-7; a weak D match, TRBD1 (5 bases). This CDR3 is 17 amino acids long. Germline loops: CDR1 SGHTA, CDR2 FQGNSA. The V and J ends lost 2 bases and 2 bases respectively, with 19 bases between them. The CDR3 sequence is CASSLRKTGSPTYEQYF. DNA of the CDR3: TGTGCCAGCAGCTTAAGGAAAACAGGATCACCTACCTACGAGCAGTACTTC. Drawing the rest from reference TRBV7-2 and TRBJ2-7, the complete variable domain is GAGVSQSPSNKVTEKGKDVELRCDPISGHTALYWYRQSLGQGLEFLIYFQGNSAPDKSGLPSDRFSAERTGGSVSTLTIQRTQQEDSAVYLCASSLRKTGSPTYEQYFGPGTRLTVT.

V usage is TRBV19 and J usage is TRBJ1-4; 11 bases agree with TRBD1. The V segment lost 7 bases and the J segment 10 bases; nucleotides outside the gene matches: 14. Germline V gives CDR1 LNHDA, CDR2 SQIVND (reference sequence). The CDR3 is 16 amino acids. The CDR3 sequence is CASTIPSDRGHGKLFF. The CDR3 coding sequence is TGTGCCAGTACCATTCCATCGGACAGGGGGCACGGAAAACTGTTTTTT.

The chain couples TRBV5-4 to TRBJ2-7; 7 bases are a match to TRBD1. Looked up from germline, CDR1 is SGHNT and CDR2 is YYREEE (reference sequence). V lost 1 base to trimming and J lost 3 bases; unmatched junction nucleotides: 7. The CDR3 is made up of 15 amino acids. The CDR3 DNA reads TGTGCCAGCAGCTTGAAGGGGGACAGAGTCTACGAGCAGTACTTC. Translating gives CASSLKGDRVYEQYF.

The V gene is TRBV5-8, the J gene TRBJ2-7, with D unresolved. CDR3 length equals 13 residues. Germline CDR1 SGHTS, CDR2 YDEGEE. V was shortened by 0 bases and J by 2 bases, with 6 bases between the two germline ends. CDR3 protein: CASSLGGPYEQYV. DNA of the CDR3: TGTGCCAGCAGCTTGGGAGGTCCCTACGAGCAGTACGTC.

V usage is TRBV28 and J usage is TRBJ2-7; 8 positions match TRBD2. The germline CDR1 and CDR2 sequences are MDHEN and SYDVKM. This CDR3 contains 17 residues. Trimming cost V 8 bases and J 3 bases; bases outside gene matches: 18. CDR3 nucleotide sequence: TGTGCCAGCCGACCCACCCAAGCGGGAGAACGGAGCTACGAGCAGTACTTC. This translates into CASRPTQAGERSYEQYF.